The present T cell receptor beta chain was sequenced within a study of technical replicates of blood from a handful of donors. Looked up from germline, CDR1 is MNHEY and CDR2 is SMNVEV (reference sequence). This CDR3 comprises 13 residues. Between the trimmed V and J ends, which lost 3 bases and 0 bases, there was a span of 3 bases. Clones were sequenced by immunoSEQ multiplex PCR, and TCRdb holds only the in-frame ones, with some missing. The table lists around 90,000 clones, 90% to 95% of them singletons, with around 0.4% in the top ten. The material sequenced was T cells isolated from PBMCs. This TCR derives from a human donor in good health. The V gene is TRBV27, the J gene TRBJ2-1; D is unresolved. The CDR3: CASSFSSYNEQFF. The CDR3 region has the DNA TGTGCCAGCAGTTTTAGCTCCTACAATGAGCAGTTCTTC.